This T cell receptor beta chain was sequenced in a study of T cells in Graves' hyperthyroidism and ophthalmopathy. This CDR3 has 15 residues. V lost 6 bases and J lost 4; bases outside the gene matches: 10. Germline assignment: CDR1 MNHNS and CDR2 SASEGT. Study-level points and caveats: Ophthalmopathy was separated from stable hyperthyroidism by a 13 V-J model.

This clonotype showed up just a few times. As yet, its antigen is unknown. RNA transcripts yielded amplified TCR beta CDR3 regions. The HTBI primer set was used in a first-round RT-PCR of the TCR CDR3. One entry per CDR3 protein results from TCRdb running MiXCR on the multiplex PCR reads. The sample gives about 610,000 distinct CDR3 sequences, 15% to 20% of which show up once; around 3.5% is in the top ten. The source material was blood. The TCR sequence derives from a woman aged 40-49 years with Graves' ophthalmopathy. The chain joins TRBV6-1 to TRBJ2-7, with 9 bases aligning to TRBD1. As DNA, the CDR3 is TGTGCCAGCAGCCCAGCATTGACAGGGGGGTACGAGCAGTACTTC. This gives the protein CASSPALTGGYEQYF.